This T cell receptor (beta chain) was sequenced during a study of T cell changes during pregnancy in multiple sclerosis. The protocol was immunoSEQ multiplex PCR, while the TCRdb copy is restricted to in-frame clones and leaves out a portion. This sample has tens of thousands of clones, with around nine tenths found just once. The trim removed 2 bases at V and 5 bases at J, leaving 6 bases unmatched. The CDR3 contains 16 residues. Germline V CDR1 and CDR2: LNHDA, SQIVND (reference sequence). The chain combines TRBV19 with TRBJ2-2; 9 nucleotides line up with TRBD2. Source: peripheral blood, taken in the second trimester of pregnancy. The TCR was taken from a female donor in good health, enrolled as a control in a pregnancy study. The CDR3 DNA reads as TGTGCCAGTAGTATAAAGGCGGGGGGGCATACCGGGGAGCTGTTTTTT. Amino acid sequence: CASSIKAGGHTGELFF.